The entry below describes one TCR beta chain. This sample is drawn from a study of blood T cell repertoires in COVID-19. The wider study: Sites in the United States, Italy and Spain provided acute and convalescent COVID-19 samples.

The CDR3 length is 15 residues. CDR1 is SGHKS, CDR2 YYEKEE, per germline (reference sequence). Trimming removed 3 bases at V and 0 bases at J, with 11 bases between. Repertoires were generated with immunoSEQ multiplex PCR, while TCRdb's copy carries only in-frame clones and drops some. The data show some 150,000 clones, about 85% seen once. The receptor was isolated from a woman aged 65 to 85 with COVID-19, enrolled during active disease. The V call is TRBV5-5, the J call TRBJ2-3; D may be TRBD2 (5 bases). Sample: peripheral blood. Written as DNA, the CDR3 is TGTGCCAGCAGCTCGCACAGCGGAAGCACAGATACGCAGTATTTT. Its protein is CASSSHSGSTDTQYF. The full variable domain, rest sourced from reference TRBV5-5 and TRBJ2-3, is DAGVTQSPTHLIKTRGQQVTLRCSPISGHKSVSWYQQVLGQGPQFIFQYYEKEERGRGNFPDRFSARQFPNYSSELNVNALLLGDSALYLCASSSHSGSTDTQYFGPGTRLTVL.